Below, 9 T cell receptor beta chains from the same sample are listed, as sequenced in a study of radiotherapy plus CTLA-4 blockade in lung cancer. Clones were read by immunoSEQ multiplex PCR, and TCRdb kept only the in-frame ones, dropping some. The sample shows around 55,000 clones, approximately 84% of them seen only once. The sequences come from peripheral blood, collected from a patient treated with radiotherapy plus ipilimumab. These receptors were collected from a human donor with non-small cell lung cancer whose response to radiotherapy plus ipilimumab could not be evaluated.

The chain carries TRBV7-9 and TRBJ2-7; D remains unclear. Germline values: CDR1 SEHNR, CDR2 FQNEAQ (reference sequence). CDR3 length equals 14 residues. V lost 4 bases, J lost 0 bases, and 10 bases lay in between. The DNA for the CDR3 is TGTGCCAGCAGCTCCGTGTTGGCCTCCTACGAGCAGTACTTC. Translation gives CASSSVLASYEQYF.

DNA for the CDR3: TGTGCCAGTTCCTACCTCCTAGGGGGGGGCGGGGAGCTGTTTTTT. Its translation is CASSYLLGGGGELFF. The chain has TRBV6-6 and TRBJ2-2, with D perhaps matching TRBD2 (7 bases). V was cut by 9 bases and J by 7 bases, with 21 bases left in between. CDR1 and CDR2 from the germline V gene are MNHNY and SVGAGI (reference sequence). The CDR3 runs to 15 residues.

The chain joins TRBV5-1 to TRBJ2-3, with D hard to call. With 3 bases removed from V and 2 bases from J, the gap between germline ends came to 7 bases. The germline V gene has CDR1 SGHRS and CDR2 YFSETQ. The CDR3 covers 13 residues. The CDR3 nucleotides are TGCGCCAGCAGCTCCCACTACACAGATACGCAGTATTTT. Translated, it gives CASSSHYTDTQYF.

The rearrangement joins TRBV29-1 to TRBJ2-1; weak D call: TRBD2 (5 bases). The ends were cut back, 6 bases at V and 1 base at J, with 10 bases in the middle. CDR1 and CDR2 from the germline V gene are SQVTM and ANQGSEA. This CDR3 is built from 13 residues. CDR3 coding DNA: TGCAGCGTGGCGGACTCATCCTACAATGAGCAGTTCTTC. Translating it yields CSVADSSYNEQFF.

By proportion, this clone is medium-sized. CDR3 protein: CASSQGQFYGYTF. The CDR3, as DNA: TGCGCCAGCAGCCAGGGGCAATTCTATGGCTACACCTTC. The V and J genes are TRBV4-3 and TRBJ1-2; maybe TRBD1 (5 bases). Germline loops: CDR1 LGHNA, CDR2 YSLEER. V was trimmed by 3 bases and J by 4 bases, leaving 9 bases between them. The CDR3 contains 13 residues.

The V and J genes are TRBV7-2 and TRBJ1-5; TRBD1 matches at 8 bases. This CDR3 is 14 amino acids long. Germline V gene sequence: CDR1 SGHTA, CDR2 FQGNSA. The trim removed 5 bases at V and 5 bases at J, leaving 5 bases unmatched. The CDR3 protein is CASSNRQGHQPQHF. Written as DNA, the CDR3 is TGTGCCAGCAGCAACCGACAGGGGCATCAGCCCCAGCATTTT.

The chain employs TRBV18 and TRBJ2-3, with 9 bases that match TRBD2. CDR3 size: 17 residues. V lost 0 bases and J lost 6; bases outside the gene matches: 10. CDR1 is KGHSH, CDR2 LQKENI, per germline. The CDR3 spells CASSPPSGSGARDTQYF. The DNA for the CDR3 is TGTGCCAGCTCACCACCTAGCGGGAGTGGTGCCCGGGATACGCAGTATTTT.

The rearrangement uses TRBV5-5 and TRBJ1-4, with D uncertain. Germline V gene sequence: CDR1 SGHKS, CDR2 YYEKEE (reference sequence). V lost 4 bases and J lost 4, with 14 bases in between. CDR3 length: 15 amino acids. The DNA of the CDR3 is TGTGCCAGCAGCCCGGAGGGCTCGTATAATGAAAAACTGTTTTTT. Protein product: CASSPEGSYNEKLFF.

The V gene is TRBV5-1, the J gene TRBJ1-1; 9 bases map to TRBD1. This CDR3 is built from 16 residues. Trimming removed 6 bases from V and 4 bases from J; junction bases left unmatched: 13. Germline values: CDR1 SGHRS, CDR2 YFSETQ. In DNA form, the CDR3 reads TGCGCCAGCAAAAGGGGACAGGGCCTAGAGGGCACTGAAGCTTTCTTT. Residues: CASKRGQGLEGTEAFF.